The clone carrying this T cell receptor (beta chain) was recorded many times. Its antigen is as yet unknown. The trim removed 4 bases at V and 7 bases at J, leaving 9 bases unmatched. CDR1 is SGDLS and CDR2 is YYNGEE in the germline V gene. The CDR3 contains 14 residues. Each CDR3 protein is one row after TCRdb ran MiXCR on the multiplex PCR reads. The table lists around 130,000 distinct CDR3 sequences, 20% of them singletons. This specimen comes from a study of breast tumors, draining lymph nodes, adjacent tissues. Notes on the study in general: That most tumor T cells come from lymph nodes remained unproven. Tumor TCR diversity was below lymph nodes but above nontumor tissue. Findings are consistent with lymph node origin and intratumoral expansion of most tumor T cells. Luminal-like breast cancer showed significantly higher tumor–nontumor repertoire similarity than basal-like.

Samples came from axillary lymph nodes draining the breast cancer. V is TRBV9 and J is TRBJ1-2; 8 bases are shared with TRBD1. The sequence was collected from a female donor with breast cancer. Some clones in this sample may be carry-over from other donors' samples. Specimen: axillary lymph node tissue. The CDR3 here is CASSKGQGSAGYTF. The CDR3 coding sequence is TGTGCCAGCAGCAAAGGACAGGGCTCGGCTGGCTACACCTTC.